Listed here are 15 T cell receptor beta chains from one sample, sequenced in a study of T cell changes during pregnancy in multiple sclerosis. Profiling relied on immunoSEQ multiplex PCR, and the TCRdb table lists in-frame clones only, not all of them. Here the sample spans around 33,000 clones, roughly 94% being singletons. Sample: CD4+ T cells from peripheral blood mononuclear cells, taken after pregnancy. These TCRs come from a female donor with multiple sclerosis, enrolled in a pregnancy study.

The rearrangement uses TRBV2 and TRBJ2-7, with D tentatively TRBD1 (6 bases). The V end was cut by 6 bases, the J end by 3 bases, with 15 bases between. CDR1 is SNHLY, CDR2 FYNNEI, per germline. The length of the CDR3 is 14 residues. CDR3 sequence: CASSQQGILYEQYF. In DNA form, the CDR3 reads TGTGCCAGCAGCCAACAGGGTATTCTCTACGAGCAGTACTTC. Together with reference TRBV2 and TRBJ2-7, the CDR3 gives the full variable domain: EPEVTQTPSHQVTQMGQEVILRCVPISNHLYFYWYRQILGQKVEFLVSFYNNEISEKSEIFDDQFSVERPDGSNFTLKIRSTKLEDSAMYFCASSQQGILYEQYFGPGTRLTVT.

The chain is built from TRBV15 and TRBJ2-5; a weak D match, TRBD2 (6 bases). Between the trimmed V and J ends, which lost 0 bases and 5 bases, there was a span of 13 bases. Germline CDR1 and CDR2: LNHNV and YYDKDF (reference sequence). The CDR3 contains 15 residues. The CDR3 loop is CATSRDLLARETQYF. The CDR3 bases are TGTGCCACCAGCAGAGATCTCCTAGCGCGTGAGACCCAGTACTTC.

The rearrangement links TRBV7-2 to TRBJ1-2, with D unclear. The CDR3 runs 14 residues. Between the trimmed V and J ends, which lost 5 bases and 4 bases, there was a span of 14 bases. Per germline, CDR1 SGHTA and CDR2 FQGNSA. CDR3 sequence reads: CASSPFQRFYGYTF. The CDR3 bases are TGTGCCAGCAGCCCTTTCCAGCGGTTCTATGGCTACACCTTC.

The chain's CDR3 is CASTEQGAREQYF. CDR3 bases: TGTGCCAGCACGGAACAGGGGGCTCGGGAGCAGTACTTC. The chain combines TRBV6-1 with TRBJ2-7; 9 bases fit TRBD1. Trimming took 7 bases from V and 7 from J; bases not matched to a gene: 8. CDR1 and CDR2 (germline): MNHNS, SASEGT. The length of the CDR3 is 13 residues.

Comments on this clone: No conserved phenylalanine or tryptophan ends this CDR3, so it is likely a read error. The CDR3: CASSLEGDNQPQHL. In nucleotides, the CDR3 is TGCGCCAGCAGCTTGGAGGGGGACAATCAGCCCCAGCATCTT. The J gene is TRBJ1-5, the V gene TRBV5-1, with D maybe TRBD1 (6 bases). The CDR3 is 14 residues long. The V gene lost 0 bases and the J gene lost 3 bases, with 7 bases spanning the gap. Germline V gives CDR1 SGHRS, CDR2 YFSETQ.

The CDR3 reads CASRDTGTSGQPDTQYF. The CDR3, as DNA: TGTGCCAGCAGGGATACCGGGACTAGCGGACAACCAGATACGCAGTATTTT. This chain joins TRBV2 and TRBJ2-3, with 11 bases matching TRBD2. This CDR3 region has 17 residues. Germline V gives CDR1 SNHLY, CDR2 FYNNEI. V shed 6 bases and J 4 bases; nucleotides not matched to a gene: 12.

The J gene is TRBJ1-1, the V gene TRBV19; 7 bases agree with TRBD1. CDR3 length: 14 amino acids. Per the germline V gene, CDR1 is LNHDA and CDR2 is SQIVND (reference sequence). The ends lost 6 bases at V and 2 bases at J; junction bases unmatched: 6. This CDR3 is CASSRNRGNTEAFF. The CDR3 DNA is TGTGCCAGTAGCCGTAACAGGGGCAACACTGAAGCTTTCTTT.

The V call is TRBV9, the J call TRBJ1-4; 9 bases agree with TRBD1. Germline lookup yields CDR1 SGDLS and CDR2 YYNGEE. V lost 2 bases to trimming and J lost 6 bases; unmatched junction nucleotides: 5. This CDR3 is 15 amino acids long. For the CDR3, the DNA is TGTGCCAGCAGCGTCCGGACAGGGGATCATGAAAAACTGTTTTTT. Amino acids: CASSVRTGDHEKLFF.

The chain carries TRBV6-6 and TRBJ1-1, with TRBD1 as a possible D gene (6 bases). This CDR3 contains 14 residues. Deletions cut 4 bases from V and 7 bases from J, with 16 bases between. Germline V CDR1 and CDR2: MNHNY, SVGAGI (reference sequence). DNA for the CDR3: TGTGCCAGCAGTTCCCAGGGGAGCCGGGGTGAAGCTTTCTTT. Protein: CASSSQGSRGEAFF.

V and J are TRBV5-1 and TRBJ1-3, with 7 bases fitting TRBD1. Germline CDR1 is SGHRS and CDR2 is YFSETQ. The CDR3 runs to 14 residues. Unmatched junction bases numbered 3, after V lost 4 bases and J lost 2 bases. The CDR3 sequence: CASSDTGAGNTIYF. The CDR3, as DNA: TGCGCCAGCAGCGATACAGGGGCTGGAAACACCATATATTTT.

The chain combines TRBV28 with TRBJ2-5; TRBD2 agrees at 7 bases. In germline, CDR1 is MDHEN, CDR2 SYDVKM. After removal of 8 bases from V and 4 bases from J, the junction contained 10 bases not matched to a gene. The CDR3 covers 14 residues. The CDR3 DNA reads as TGTGCCAGCGGAACCCCTGCGGGAGTAGAGACCCAGTACTTC. Protein: CASGTPAGVETQYF.

The genes are TRBV5-4 and TRBJ1-5; 9 positions match TRBD1. CDR1 is SGHNT, CDR2 YYREEE, per germline (reference sequence). The CDR3 has 16 amino acids. Unmatched junction bases numbered 6, after V lost 4 bases and J lost 1 base. The CDR3 DNA reads as TGTGCCAGCAGCGATGGGACAGGGAGAAGCAATCAGCCCCAGCATTTT. Translating it yields CASSDGTGRSNQPQHF.

This sequence joins TRBV10-3 and TRBJ2-7; D is unclear. CDR3 length: 15 residues. The V and J ends lost 2 bases and 6 bases respectively, with 17 bases between them. Germline V gene lookup returns CDR1 ENHRY and CDR2 SYGVKD. CDR3 coding DNA: TGTGCCATCAGTGAGCCCTCGATTCAATGGGCCGAGCAGTACTTC. Its protein product is CAISEPSIQWAEQYF.

This clone was recorded only once. V is TRBV19 and J is TRBJ2-3; D unresolved. Germline V lookup: CDR1 LNHDA, CDR2 SQIVND (reference sequence). CDR3 length: 13 amino acids. V gave up 5 bases and J gave up 3 bases, with 9 bases separating them. The CDR3 nucleotides are TGTGCCAGTAGTGATGCCTATACAGATACGCAGTATTTT. Its translation: CASSDAYTDTQYF.

The chain employs TRBV4-1 and TRBJ1-1; TRBD1 matches 8 bases. After removal of 3 bases from V and 4 bases from J, the junction contained 7 bases not matched to a gene. Looked up from germline, CDR1 is MGHRA and CDR2 is YSYEKL. This CDR3 has 15 amino acids. DNA of the CDR3: TGCGCCAGCAGCCAGGCAGGACAGGGAATCACTGAAGCTTTCTTT. Translated, it gives CASSQAGQGITEAFF.